This T cell receptor beta chain was sequenced for a study of identical twins. TCRdb re-derived calls from the 5' RACE reads in MiXCR, one entry per CDR3 protein. Among 430,000 or so distinct CDR3 sequences listed, more than 20% were seen once. This CDR3 spans 16 amino acids. V shed 6 bases, J shed 0 bases, and the junction held 5 bases outside the gene matches. Germline V lookup: CDR1 LGHNA, CDR2 YNFKEQ. The data were also submitted as part of a second study, on T cells expressing NK-cell markers. This second report adds: Sorted CD3+CD56+NKG2C+, CD3+CD56+NKG2C- and CD3+CD56-NKG2C+ T cells provided the TCR beta repertoires.

This rearrangement joins TRBV4-2 to TRBJ2-1; 10 positions agree with TRBD2. Sequenced material: CD4+ T cells sorted from blood. The sequence was collected from a woman aged 18 to 35 in good health. This chain's CDR3 is CASSLSGGSSYNEQFF. DNA for the CDR3: TGTGCCAGCAGTCTTAGCGGGGGGAGCTCCTACAATGAGCAGTTCTTC.